Following are 32 T cell receptor beta chains from one sample sequenced in a study of post-analysis software for immune sequencing data. Study-wide results and limits: Comparison of patients with controls showed roughly five TRBV segments more frequent in patients, TRBV5-6, TRBV5-1 and TRBV20-1 among them.

No antigen is known for these receptors. Unique molecular identifiers featured in each of the TCR beta cDNA libraries. TCRdb independently ran MiXCR on the PCR reads; one entry per CDR3 protein. The table lists over 300,000 distinct CDR3 sequences, about a third of them singletons. Sample: blood. The receptors originated from a girl aged 10 to 17 with multiple sclerosis.

The rearrangement joins TRBV20-1 to TRBJ1-5, with TRBD1 matching 9 bases. V lost 2 bases, J lost 2 bases, and 13 bases stayed unmatched. Germline loops: CDR1 DFQATT, CDR2 SNEGSKA (reference sequence). This CDR3 region has 18 residues. CDR3 DNA: TGCAGTGCTAGACCCGGGACAGGGAATTCCAATGGCAATCAGCCCCAGCATTTT. Residues: CSARPGTGNSNGNQPQHF.

This clonotype was counted a few times. The chain recombines TRBV6-5 with TRBJ2-1; D is unclear. Germline assignment: CDR1 MNHEY and CDR2 SVGAGI. Trimming took 2 bases from V and 1 from J, leaving 9 bases between them. This CDR3 has 15 amino acids. This CDR3 is CASSYAPASYNEQFF. CDR3 sequence (DNA): TGTGCCAGCAGTTACGCTCCAGCTTCCTACAATGAGCAGTTCTTC.

The chain combines TRBV5-1 with TRBJ1-4; D ambiguous. This CDR3 region has 15 residues. Trimming took off 0 bases at V and 5 bases at J, with 11 bases between the two ends. Germline loops: CDR1 SGHRS, CDR2 YFSETQ. The CDR3 DNA reads TGCGCCAGCAGCTTGGTGGGCAGGTCGAATGAAAAACTGTTTTTT. Translating it yields CASSLVGRSNEKLFF.

The J gene is TRBJ2-1, the V gene TRBV6-6, with 8 bases fitting TRBD1. The trim removed 6 bases at V and 6 bases at J, leaving 4 bases unmatched. The germline V gene encodes CDR1 MNHNY and CDR2 SVGAGI (reference sequence). The CDR3 spans 13 residues. The CDR3: CASSGQGSNEQFF. Here the CDR3 DNA reads TGTGCCAGCAGCGGACAGGGTTCCAATGAGCAGTTCTTC.

This clonotype turned up a few times. The rearrangement joins TRBV7-9 to TRBJ2-1; tentative D call: TRBD2 (6 bases). V lost 3 bases, J lost 0 bases, and 9 bases lay in between. Germline CDR1 is SEHNR and CDR2 is FQNEAQ (reference sequence). The CDR3 loop spans 15 amino acids. For the CDR3, the DNA is TGTGCCAGCAGCTTTAGCGGAGTCTCCTACAATGAGCAGTTCTTC. Its translation is CASSFSGVSYNEQFF.

V and J are TRBV6-5 and TRBJ1-2; 7 nucleotides match TRBD1. Germline CDR1 reads MNHEY; CDR2 reads SVGAGI. V lost 0 bases to trimming and J lost 2 bases; unmatched junction nucleotides: 3. This CDR3 is 15 amino acids long. DNA of the CDR3: TGTGCCAGCAGTTACTCTTCGACAGGGAACTATGGCTACACCTTC. Protein product: CASSYSSTGNYGYTF.

This clonotype was seen a handful of times. The chain combines TRBV4-2 with TRBJ1-4; D call uncertain. The CDR3 runs to 15 residues. Trimming cost V 0 bases and J 4 bases, with 9 bases left between them. CDR1 LGHNA and CDR2 YNFKEQ come from the germline V gene. CDR3 amino acids: CASSQEARVNEKLFF. CDR3 DNA: TGTGCCAGCAGCCAAGAGGCGAGGGTTAATGAAAAACTGTTTTTT.

CDR3 loop: CSAIRGTQYGYTF. In DNA, the CDR3 is TGCAGTGCTATCCGCGGGACGCAATATGGCTACACCTTC. This chain connects TRBV20-1 to TRBJ1-2, with D possibly being TRBD1 (5 bases). Trimming removed 4 bases from V and 5 bases from J, with 14 bases in between. The germline CDR1 and CDR2 sequences are DFQATT and SNEGSKA (reference sequence). The CDR3 length is 13 residues.

In this sample, this clonotype turned up a few times. The genes are TRBV5-1 and TRBJ1-2; no reliable D call. V lost 0 bases to trimming and J lost 0 bases, with 21 bases between them. The CDR3 totals 19 residues. Germline V gives CDR1 SGHRS, CDR2 YFSETQ. The CDR3 DNA is TGCGCCAGCAGCTTGGCTTACGGCAGGTCCGCCACCTCTAACTATGGCTACACCTTC. Its protein is CASSLAYGRSATSNYGYTF.

This chain joins TRBV7-8 and TRBJ2-1; possibly TRBD1 for D (6 bases). CDR3 length: 13 residues. Trimming stripped 6 bases from V and 5 bases from J, with 11 bases between. From germline, CDR1 is SGHVS and CDR2 FQNEAQ. The CDR3 DNA reads TGTGCCAGCAGATACAGGGTAGACAATGAGCAGTTCTTC. It encodes CASRYRVDNEQFF.

This clonotype occurred once. J is TRBJ1-1 and V is TRBV6-5; D is perhaps TRBD1 (5 bases). The CDR3 loop spans 16 amino acids. V was trimmed by 5 bases and J by 6 bases, leaving 22 bases between them. The V gene's germline CDR1 is MNHEY and CDR2 SVGAGI. This CDR3 reads CASSPPQVGARAEAFF. In DNA form, the CDR3 reads TGTGCCAGCAGTCCGCCGCAAGTCGGGGCAAGAGCTGAAGCTTTCTTT.

The V and J genes are TRBV5-5 and TRBJ1-2; tentatively, D is TRBD1 (6 bases). The CDR3 spans 15 residues. V was shortened by 5 bases and J by 4 bases, with 18 bases between the two germline ends. Germline CDR1 reads SGHKS; CDR2 reads YYEKEE (reference sequence). CDR3: CASSSGPSGAYGYTF. The CDR3 region has the DNA TGTGCCAGCAGTTCGGGCCCATCAGGGGCCTATGGCTACACCTTC.

In regard to this clonotype: At one end, the junction sequence differs from germline, possibly due to a read error. CDR3 DNA: TGTGCCGGCAGCGTAGCTCCGGCAGGGCTTGGCGAGCAGTACTTC. It encodes CAGSVAPAGLGEQYF. This chain joins TRBV9 and TRBJ2-4, with D possibly TRBD1 on 5 matching bases. Matching the DNA end better, TRBJ2-7 makes the J call doubtful. CDR3 length equals 15 residues. CDR1 is SGDLS, CDR2 YYNGEE, per germline.

The rearrangement joins TRBV20-1 to TRBJ1-6; D is possibly TRBD1 (5 bases). This CDR3 is 13 amino acids long. CDR1 DFQATT and CDR2 SNEGSKA come from the germline V gene (reference sequence). Trimming removed 3 bases from V and 5 bases from J, with 8 bases in between. This CDR3 is CSARTDNNSPLHF. For the CDR3, the DNA is TGCAGTGCTAGGACGGACAATAATTCACCCCTCCACTTT.

This clonotype was found a few times. The chain employs TRBV12-3 or TRBV12-4 and TRBJ2-1; 9 bases map to TRBD1. After removal of 5 bases from V and 8 bases from J, the junction contained 7 bases not matched to a gene. The CDR3 runs 14 residues. The DNA for the CDR3 is TGTGCCAGCAGTCTCCGGGACAGGGATGATGAGCAGTTCTTC. This gives the protein CASSLRDRDDEQFF.

This rearrangement joins TRBV12-3 or TRBV12-4 to TRBJ2-1, with 8 bases matching TRBD1. The junction had 6 bases not matched to a gene; V was cut back by 8 bases and J by 3 bases. The CDR3 has 14 residues. The CDR3 protein is CASSGRGLYNEQFF. Written as DNA, the CDR3 is TGTGCCAGCTCTGGCAGGGGGCTCTACAATGAGCAGTTCTTC.

V and J are TRBV4-2 and TRBJ2-4; 9 bases align to TRBD1. The better agreement between TRBJ2-5 and the DNA end casts doubt on the J call. This CDR3 is built from 14 residues. Looked up from germline, CDR1 is LGHNA and CDR2 is YNFKEQ. The CDR3 spells CASSQRTGEETQYF. The CDR3 DNA is TGTGCCAGCAGCCAGCGGACAGGGGAAGAGACCCAGTACTTC.

The V gene is TRBV12-3 or TRBV12-4, the J gene TRBJ2-5; 9 nucleotides match TRBD2. V gave up 10 bases and J gave up 2 bases; unmatched junction bases: 8. The CDR3 loop spans 14 amino acids. Here the CDR3 reads CAIRRGGGQETQYF. For the CDR3, the DNA is TGTGCCATCCGGCGGGGGGGAGGACAAGAGACCCAGTACTTC.

This clonotype has just a few counts. One end of the junction fails to match germline, which may point to a read error. The rearrangement uses TRBV6-5 and TRBJ2-1; 12 nucleotides agree with TRBD2. The germline CDR1 and CDR2 sequences are MNHEY and SVGAGI. The CDR3 runs 19 residues. The CDR3 region has the DNA TGTGCCAGCAGTTATAATGCCCCTTCTAGCGGGGGGGCTGGTAATGGGCAGTTCTTC. This translates into CASSYNAPSSGGAGNGQFF.

The genes are TRBV28 and TRBJ1-2; tentative D call: TRBD1 (5 bases). The germline V gene encodes CDR1 MDHEN and CDR2 SYDVKM. Trimming stripped 6 bases from V and 0 bases from J, with 17 bases between. The CDR3 extends over 16 amino acids. CDR3 region: CASSPMQGGTNYGYTF. CDR3 in DNA: TGTGCCAGCAGCCCGATGCAGGGTGGGACTAACTATGGCTACACCTTC.

This clonotype was observed once. This chain uses TRBV29-1 with TRBJ2-7; D remains unclear. Germline CDR1 reads SQVTM; CDR2 reads ANQGSEA. V gave up 2 bases and J gave up 1 base, with 6 bases separating them. The CDR3 is made up of 12 amino acids. CDR3 sequence reads: CSVEKSSYEQYF. The CDR3 DNA reads as TGCAGCGTTGAAAAGTCGTCCTACGAGCAGTACTTC.

In its sample, this clonotype was seen a few times. The chain combines TRBV7-8 with TRBJ2-1; TRBD2 matches 12 bases. V trimming: 4 bases; J trimming: 8 bases; junction bases outside the gene matches: 0. This CDR3 has 13 amino acids. CDR1 SGHVS and CDR2 FQNEAQ come from the germline V gene. The CDR3 here is CASSSSGGDEQFF. DNA for the CDR3: TGTGCCAGCAGCTCTAGCGGGGGGGATGAGCAGTTCTTC.

The table lists this clonotype with a few counts. The J gene is TRBJ2-5, the V gene TRBV20-1, with 15 bases matching TRBD2. From germline, CDR1 is DFQATT and CDR2 SNEGSKA (reference sequence). The CDR3 contains 16 residues. J was trimmed by 2 bases and V by 2 bases; bases with no gene match: 3. CDR3 residues: CSARLGTSGGQETQYF. CDR3 coding DNA: TGCAGTGCTAGATTAGGGACTAGCGGGGGGCAAGAGACCCAGTACTTC.

The chain is built from TRBV7-2 and TRBJ2-1; D is perhaps TRBD2 (7 bases). This CDR3 is built from 13 residues. V lost 5 bases and J 14 bases, leaving 19 bases between the germline ends. The germline V gene encodes CDR1 SGHTA and CDR2 FQGNSA. Here the CDR3 reads CASSPSRGGPEFF. The CDR3 nucleotides read TGTGCCAGCAGCCCATCGAGGGGGGGGCCGGAGTTCTTC.

The gene calls are TRBV7-2 and TRBJ2-7, with 10 bases that match TRBD1. Germline trimming cut 4 bases from V and 9 bases from J; bases unmatched to any gene: 9. This CDR3 has 14 residues. Germline-derived CDR1 and CDR2 are SGHTA and FQGNSA. The CDR3 nucleotides are TGTGCCAGCAGCTCGGGACAGGGGCGGAGAGTGCAGTACTTC. Translation gives CASSSGQGRRVQYF.

The rearrangement joins TRBV6-5 to TRBJ2-7, with D possibly TRBD2 on 5 matching bases. The last part of the DNA fits TRBJ2-5 better; the J call may be wrong. This CDR3 contains 15 residues. Germline loops: CDR1 MNHEY, CDR2 SVGAGI. The DNA for the CDR3 is TGTGCCAGCAGTTCCCCTCGCGCGGGCCAGGAGACCCAGTACTTC. Its protein product is CASSSPRAGQETQYF.

This clonotype was observed a handful of times. This chain connects TRBV21-1 to TRBJ2-6; the D call of TRBD1 is as the table states it, not checked on the DNA. TRBV21-1 constitutes a pseudogene. This CDR3 has 19 residues. The CDR3 nucleotides are TGTGCCAGCAGCTTCAATCCGGGACAGGGGGGATCTGGGGCCAACGTCCTGACTTTC. The encoded protein is CASSFNPGQGGSGANVLTF.

This clonotype was counted a few times. V and J are TRBV5-6 and TRBJ2-3, with D perhaps being TRBD1 or TRBD2 (5 bases each). In germline, CDR1 is SGHDT, CDR2 YYEEEE. V lost 4 bases, J lost 2 bases, and 14 bases lay in between. There are 15 residues in the CDR3. The CDR3: CASSPAKGPTDTQYF. The CDR3 DNA reads TGTGCCAGCAGCCCTGCGAAGGGACCCACAGATACGCAGTATTTT.

The rearrangement links TRBV19 to TRBJ1-1; D gene unclear. This CDR3 spans 13 amino acids. V was cut by 7 bases and J by 1 base, with 10 bases left in between. Germline assignment: CDR1 LNHDA and CDR2 SQIVND (reference sequence). For the CDR3, the DNA is TGTGCCAGTACACCCATCGCGAACACTGAAGCTTTCTTT. It codes for CASTPIANTEAFF.

In its sample, this clonotype was seen many times. V and J are TRBV5-1 and TRBJ2-7; 9 bases match TRBD1. The CDR3 contains 14 residues. Germline CDR1 reads SGHRS; CDR2 reads YFSETQ. J was trimmed by 2 bases and V by 5 bases; bases with no gene match: 5. CDR3 nucleotides: TGCGCCAGCAGTCCAGGGACAGGGCCCTACGAGCAGTACTTC. Translating it yields CASSPGTGPYEQYF.

V gene TRBV30 combines with J gene TRBJ1-1; D gene uncertain. V lost 0 bases and J lost 4, with 12 bases in between. CDR1 is GTSNPN, CDR2 SVGIG, per germline (reference sequence). CDR3 size: 14 residues. DNA of the CDR3: TGTGCCTGGAGTGTACTCGAGGACGGCACTGAAGCTTTCTTT. Translating gives CAWSVLEDGTEAFF.

The chain combines TRBV6-5 with TRBJ2-2; D perhaps matches TRBD1 (6 bases). Germline V lookup: CDR1 MNHEY, CDR2 SVGAGI. Trimming took off 9 bases at V and 6 bases at J, with 14 bases between the two ends. The CDR3 length is 13 residues. DNA of the CDR3: TGTGCCAGGAATTCCCAGGGGCCCGGGGAGCTGTTTTTT. This codes for CARNSQGPGELFF.